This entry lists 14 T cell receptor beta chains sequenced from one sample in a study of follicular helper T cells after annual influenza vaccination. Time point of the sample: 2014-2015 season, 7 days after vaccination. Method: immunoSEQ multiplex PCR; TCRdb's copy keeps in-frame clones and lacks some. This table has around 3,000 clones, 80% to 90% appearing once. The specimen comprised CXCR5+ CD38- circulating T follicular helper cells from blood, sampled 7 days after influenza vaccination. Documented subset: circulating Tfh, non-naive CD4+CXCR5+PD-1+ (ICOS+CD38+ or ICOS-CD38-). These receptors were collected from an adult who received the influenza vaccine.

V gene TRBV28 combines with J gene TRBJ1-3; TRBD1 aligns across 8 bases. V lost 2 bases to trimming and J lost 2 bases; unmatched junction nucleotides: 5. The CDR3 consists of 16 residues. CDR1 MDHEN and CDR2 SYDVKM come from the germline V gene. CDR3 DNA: TGTGCCAGCAGTTTACAGCAGGGGGCGACTGGAAACACCATATATTTT. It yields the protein CASSLQQGATGNTIYF.

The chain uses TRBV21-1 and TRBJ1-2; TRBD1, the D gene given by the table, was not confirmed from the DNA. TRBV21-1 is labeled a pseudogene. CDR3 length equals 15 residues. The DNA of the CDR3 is TGTGCCAGCAGCAAAGCCCGGACAGAAGATTATGGCTACACCTTC. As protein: CASSKARTEDYGYTF.

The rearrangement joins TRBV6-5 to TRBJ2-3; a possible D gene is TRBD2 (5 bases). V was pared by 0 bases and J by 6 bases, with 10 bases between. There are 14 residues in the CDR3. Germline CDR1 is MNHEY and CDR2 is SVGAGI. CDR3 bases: TGTGCCAGCAGTTACTCGCGGGCCTCGGATACGCAGTATTTT. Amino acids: CASSYSRASDTQYF.

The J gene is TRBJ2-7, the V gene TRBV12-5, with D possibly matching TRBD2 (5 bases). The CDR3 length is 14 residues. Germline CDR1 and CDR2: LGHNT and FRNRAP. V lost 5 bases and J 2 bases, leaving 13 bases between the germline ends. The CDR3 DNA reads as TGTGCTAGTGGTCCACCCCGGGGAACCTACGAGCAGTACTTC. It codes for CASGPPRGTYEQYF.

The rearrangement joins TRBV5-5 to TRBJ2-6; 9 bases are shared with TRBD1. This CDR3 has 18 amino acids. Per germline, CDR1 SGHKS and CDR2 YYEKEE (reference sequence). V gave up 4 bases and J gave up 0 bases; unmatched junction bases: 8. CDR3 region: CASSHSGTGSSGANVLTF. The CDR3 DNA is TGTGCCAGCAGCCATTCCGGGACAGGGAGCTCTGGGGCCAACGTCCTGACTTTC.

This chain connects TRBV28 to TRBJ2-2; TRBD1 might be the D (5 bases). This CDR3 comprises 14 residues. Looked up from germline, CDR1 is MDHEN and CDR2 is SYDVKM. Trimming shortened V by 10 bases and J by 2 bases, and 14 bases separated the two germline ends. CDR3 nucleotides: TGTGCCACTTACGGTCAGGGTAACACCGGGGAGCTGTTTTTT. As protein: CATYGQGNTGELFF. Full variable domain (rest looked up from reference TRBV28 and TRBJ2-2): DVKVTQSSRYLVKRTGEKVFLECVQDMDHENMFWYRQDPGLGLRLIYFSYDVKMKEKGDIPEGYSVSREKKERFSLILESASTNQTSMYLCATYGQGNTGELFFGEGSRLTVL.

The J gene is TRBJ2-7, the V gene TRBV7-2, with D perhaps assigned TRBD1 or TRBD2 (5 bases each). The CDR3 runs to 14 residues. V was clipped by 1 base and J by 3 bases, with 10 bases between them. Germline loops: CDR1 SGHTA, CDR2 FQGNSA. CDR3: CASSLGGTLYEQYF. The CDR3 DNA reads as TGTGCCAGCAGCTTAGGGGGGACCCTCTACGAGCAGTACTTC.

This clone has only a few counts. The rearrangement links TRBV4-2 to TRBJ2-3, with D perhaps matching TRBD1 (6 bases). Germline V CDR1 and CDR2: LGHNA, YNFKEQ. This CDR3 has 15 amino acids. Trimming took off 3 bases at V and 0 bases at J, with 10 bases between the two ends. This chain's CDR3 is CASSHRGQSTDTQYF. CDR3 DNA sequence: TGTGCCAGCAGCCACAGGGGTCAGAGCACAGATACGCAGTATTTT.

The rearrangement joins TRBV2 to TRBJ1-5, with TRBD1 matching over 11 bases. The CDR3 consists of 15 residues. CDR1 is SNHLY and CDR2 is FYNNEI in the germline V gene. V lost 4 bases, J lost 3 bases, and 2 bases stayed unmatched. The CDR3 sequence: CASSVDRGLNQPQHF. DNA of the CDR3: TGTGCCAGCAGTGTGGACAGGGGGCTCAATCAGCCCCAGCATTTT.

The CDR3 here is CAISQDVGNTIYF. CDR3 in DNA: TGTGCCATCAGCCAGGATGTGGGAAACACCATATATTTT. This chain uses TRBV10-3 with TRBJ1-3, with unresolved D. V was shortened by 6 bases and J by 4 bases, with 10 bases between the two germline ends. In germline, CDR1 is ENHRY, CDR2 SYGVKD. The CDR3 has 13 amino acids.

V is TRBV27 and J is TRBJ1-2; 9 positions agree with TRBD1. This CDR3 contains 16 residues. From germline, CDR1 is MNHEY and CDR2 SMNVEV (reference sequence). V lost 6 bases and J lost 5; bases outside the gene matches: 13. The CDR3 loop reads CASSSKTGGAWYGYTF. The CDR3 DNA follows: TGTGCCAGCAGCTCCAAAACAGGGGGCGCATGGTATGGCTACACCTTC.

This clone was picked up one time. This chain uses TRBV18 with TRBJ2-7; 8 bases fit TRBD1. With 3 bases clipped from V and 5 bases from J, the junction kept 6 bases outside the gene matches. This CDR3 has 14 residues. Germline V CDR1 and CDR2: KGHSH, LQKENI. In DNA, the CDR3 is TGTGCCAGCTCACCCTGGACAGGGAAGGACGAGCAGTACTTC. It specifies CASSPWTGKDEQYF.

The CDR3 sequence is CASSLEDGESETQYF. Here the CDR3 DNA reads TGTGCCAGCAGCTTAGAGGACGGGGAGTCAGAGACCCAGTACTTC. The chain uses TRBV11-3 and TRBJ2-5; possibly TRBD2 for D (5 bases). Trimming stripped 0 bases from V and 4 bases from J, with 12 bases between. The CDR3 has 15 residues. Germline V CDR1 and CDR2: SGHNT, YENEEA.

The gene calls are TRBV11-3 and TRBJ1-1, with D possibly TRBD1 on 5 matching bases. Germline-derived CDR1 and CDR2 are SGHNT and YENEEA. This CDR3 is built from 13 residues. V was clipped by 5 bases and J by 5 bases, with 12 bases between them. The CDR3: CASSANRQTEAFF. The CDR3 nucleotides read TGTGCCAGCAGCGCCAACAGGCAAACTGAAGCTTTCTTT.